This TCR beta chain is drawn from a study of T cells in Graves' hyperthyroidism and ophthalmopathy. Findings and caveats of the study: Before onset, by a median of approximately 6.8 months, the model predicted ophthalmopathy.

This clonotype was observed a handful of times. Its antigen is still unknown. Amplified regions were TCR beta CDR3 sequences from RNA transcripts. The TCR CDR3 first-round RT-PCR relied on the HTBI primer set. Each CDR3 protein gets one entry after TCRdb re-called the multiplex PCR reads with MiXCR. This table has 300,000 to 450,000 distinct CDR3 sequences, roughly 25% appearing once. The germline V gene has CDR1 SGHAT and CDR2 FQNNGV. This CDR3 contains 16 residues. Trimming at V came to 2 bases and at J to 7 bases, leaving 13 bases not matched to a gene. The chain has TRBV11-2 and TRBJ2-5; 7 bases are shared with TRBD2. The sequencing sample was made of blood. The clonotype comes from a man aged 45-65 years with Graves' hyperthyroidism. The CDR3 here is CASSLLREGKKVTQYF. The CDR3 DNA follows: TGTGCCAGCAGCTTATTGAGGGAGGGGAAAAAGGTGACCCAGTACTTC.